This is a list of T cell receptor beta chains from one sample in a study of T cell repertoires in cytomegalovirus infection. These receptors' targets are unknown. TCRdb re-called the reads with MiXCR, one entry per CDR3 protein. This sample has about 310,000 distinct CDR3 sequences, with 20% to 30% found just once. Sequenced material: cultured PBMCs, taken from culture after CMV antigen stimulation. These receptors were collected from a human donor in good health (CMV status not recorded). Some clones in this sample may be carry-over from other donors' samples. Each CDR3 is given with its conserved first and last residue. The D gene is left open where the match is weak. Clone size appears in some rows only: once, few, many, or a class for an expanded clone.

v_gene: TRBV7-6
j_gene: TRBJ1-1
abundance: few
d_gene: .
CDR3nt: TGTGCCAGCAGCGTCCCTCAGGCGCCCTCCACTGAAGCTTTCTTT
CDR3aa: CASSVPQAPSTEAFF

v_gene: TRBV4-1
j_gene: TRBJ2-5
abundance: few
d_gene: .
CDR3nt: TGCGCCAGCAGCCAAATACTAGTAACCCAAGAGACCCAGTACTTC
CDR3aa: CASSQILVTQETQYF

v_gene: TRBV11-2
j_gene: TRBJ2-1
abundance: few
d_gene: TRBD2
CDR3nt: TGTGCCAGCAGCGGACTAGCGGGAGCAAGCTCCTACAATGAGCAGTTCTTC
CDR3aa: CASSGLAGASSYNEQFF

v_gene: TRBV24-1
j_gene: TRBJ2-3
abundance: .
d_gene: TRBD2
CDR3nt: TGTGCCACCAGTGATCGGGGGAGGGCTCGGCAGTATTTT
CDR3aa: CATSDRGRARQYF

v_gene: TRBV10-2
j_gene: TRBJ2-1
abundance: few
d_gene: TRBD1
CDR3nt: TGCGCCAGCAGTGGAGGGACAGGGAGCTCCTACAATGAGCAGTTCTTC
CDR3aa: CASSGGTGSSYNEQFF

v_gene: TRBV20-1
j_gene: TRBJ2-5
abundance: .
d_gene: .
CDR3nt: TGCAGTGCTAGAGGGGTGGAGGGGGCCATCCAAGAGACCCAGTACTTC
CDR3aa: CSARGVEGAIQETQYF

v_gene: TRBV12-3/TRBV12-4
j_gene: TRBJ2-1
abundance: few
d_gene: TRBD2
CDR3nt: TGTGCCAGCAACCAACCCTTCAGCGGGAGGTCTCACAATGAGCAGTTCTTC
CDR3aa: CASNQPFSGRSHNEQFF

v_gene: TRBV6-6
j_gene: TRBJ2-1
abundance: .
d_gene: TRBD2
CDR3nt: TGTGCCAGCCTAGCGGGAGCTTACTCCTACAATGAGCAGTTCTTC
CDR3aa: CASLAGAYSYNEQFF

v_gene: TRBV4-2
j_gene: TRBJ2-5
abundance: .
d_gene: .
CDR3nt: TGTGCCAGCAGCCAAGAGGGAACGGGCCTCTCCAAGACCCAGTACTTC
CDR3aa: CASSQEGTGLSKTQYF

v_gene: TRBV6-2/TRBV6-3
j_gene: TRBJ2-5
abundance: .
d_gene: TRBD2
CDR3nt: TGTGCCAGCAGTTACCCCACGGCGGGAGAGAAATACTTC
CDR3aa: CASSYPTAGEKYF

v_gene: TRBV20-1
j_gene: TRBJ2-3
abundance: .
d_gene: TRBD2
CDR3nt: TGCAGTGCTAGTAGCGGGATGGTCGATACGCAGTATTTT
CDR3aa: CSASSGMVDTQYF

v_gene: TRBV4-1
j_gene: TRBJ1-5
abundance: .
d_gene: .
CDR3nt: TGCGCCAGCAGCCAATCGAAATCTCTAGAACTGGATCAGCCCCAGCATTTT
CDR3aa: CASSQSKSLELDQPQHF

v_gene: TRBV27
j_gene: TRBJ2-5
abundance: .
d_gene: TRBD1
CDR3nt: TGTGCCAGCAGTCTCAACTACAGGGGGCGAGAGACCCAGTACTTC
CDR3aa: CASSLNYRGRETQYF

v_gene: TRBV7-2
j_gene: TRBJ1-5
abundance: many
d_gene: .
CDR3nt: TGTGCCAGCAGCTTAATTCTACAGATAAATCAGCCCCAGCATTTT
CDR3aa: CASSLILQINQPQHF

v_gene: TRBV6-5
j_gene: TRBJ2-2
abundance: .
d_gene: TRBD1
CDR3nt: TGTGCCAGCAGTCGGGACAGCACGAACACCGGGGAGCTGTTTTTT
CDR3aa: CASSRDSTNTGELFF

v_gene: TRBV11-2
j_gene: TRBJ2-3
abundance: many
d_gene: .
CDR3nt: TGTGCCAGCAGCTTCGCGGGGATGACAGATACGCAGTATTTT
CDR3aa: CASSFAGMTDTQYF

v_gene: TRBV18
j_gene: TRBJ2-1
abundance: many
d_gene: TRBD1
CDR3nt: TGTGCCAGCTCACTGACAGGGGAGCAGTTCTTC
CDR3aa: CASSLTGEQFF

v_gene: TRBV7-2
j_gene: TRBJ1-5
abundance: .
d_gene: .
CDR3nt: TGTGCCAGCAGCTCTAGCTGGGTAGGGGTTCAGCCCCAGCATTTT
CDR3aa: CASSSSWVGVQPQHF

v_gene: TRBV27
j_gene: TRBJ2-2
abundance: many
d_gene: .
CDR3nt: TGTGCCAGCAGTTTTCGGGGGATAGGATCCGGGGAGCTGTTTTTT
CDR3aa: CASSFRGIGSGELFF

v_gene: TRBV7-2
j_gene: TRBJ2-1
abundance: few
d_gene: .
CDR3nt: TGTGCCAGCAGTCCGAACAGGGTGACGAATGAGCAGTTCTTC
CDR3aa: CASSPNRVTNEQFF

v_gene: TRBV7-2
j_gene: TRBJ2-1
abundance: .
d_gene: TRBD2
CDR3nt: TGTGCCAGCAGCCAATCAGCGGGAGATTCCTACAATGAGCAGTTCTTC
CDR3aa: CASSQSAGDSYNEQFF

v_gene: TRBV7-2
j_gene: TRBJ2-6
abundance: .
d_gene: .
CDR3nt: TGTGCCAGCAGCTTAAAAGCCGGGGCCAACGTCCTGACTTTC
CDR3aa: CASSLKAGANVLTF

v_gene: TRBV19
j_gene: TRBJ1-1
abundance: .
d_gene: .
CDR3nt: TGTGCCAGTAGTATAGAGGGACAGAACACTGAAGCTTTCTTT
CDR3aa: CASSIEGQNTEAFF

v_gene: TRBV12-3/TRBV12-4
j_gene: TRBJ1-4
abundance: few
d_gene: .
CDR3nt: TGTGCCAGCAGTATGACAGTTGTCGAGGAAAAACTGTTTTTT
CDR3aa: CASSMTVVEEKLFF

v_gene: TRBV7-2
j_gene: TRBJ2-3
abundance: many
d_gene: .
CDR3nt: TGTGCCAGCAGCTCAACTACAGATACGCAGTATTTT
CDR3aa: CASSSTTDTQYF

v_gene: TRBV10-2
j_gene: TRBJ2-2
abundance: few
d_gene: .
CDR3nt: TGCGCCAGCAGTGAAGGGGGAAACACCGGGGAGCTGTTTTTT
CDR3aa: CASSEGGNTGELFF

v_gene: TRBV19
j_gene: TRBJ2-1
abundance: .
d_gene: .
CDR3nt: TGTGCCAGTAAGGGAACCCAGGGGATAGGGTACAATGAGCAGTTCTTC
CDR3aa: CASKGTQGIGYNEQFF

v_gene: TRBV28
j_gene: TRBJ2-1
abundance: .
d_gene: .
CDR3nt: TGTGCCAGCAGTTTCCGGGTAGCAGGCCATGAGCAGATCTTC
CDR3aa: CASSFRVAGHEQIF

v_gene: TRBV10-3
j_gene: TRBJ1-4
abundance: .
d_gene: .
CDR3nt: TGTGCCATCAGCGAACCCCAGGGGACAAGTAATGGGAAACTGTTTTTT
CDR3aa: CAISEPQGTSNGKLFF

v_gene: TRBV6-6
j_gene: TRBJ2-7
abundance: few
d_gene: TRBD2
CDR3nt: TGTGCCAGCAGTTACTTAAAACCGGGACTAGCGGGAGACCCCTACGAGCAGTACTTC
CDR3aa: CASSYLKPGLAGDPYEQYF

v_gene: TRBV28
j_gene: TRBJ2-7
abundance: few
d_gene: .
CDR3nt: TGTGCCAGCACTAGAAGGGGCCGGAGTTCTCTGTACGAGCAGTACTTC
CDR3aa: CASTRRGRSSLYEQYF

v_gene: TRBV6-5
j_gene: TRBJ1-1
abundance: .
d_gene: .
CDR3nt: TGTGCCAGCAGTCCCGGCCTGGACAGAAACACTGAAGCTTTCTTT
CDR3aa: CASSPGLDRNTEAFF

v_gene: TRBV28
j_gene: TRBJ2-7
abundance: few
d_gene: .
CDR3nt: TGTGCCAGCAGATTCCCCTCGGGGGTCGAGCAGTACTTC
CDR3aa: CASRFPSGVEQYF

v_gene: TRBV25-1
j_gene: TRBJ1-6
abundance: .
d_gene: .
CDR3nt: TGTGCCAGCAGTGAAAGGGGGTTTTTATTTTCACCCCTCCACTTT
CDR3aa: CASSERGFLFSPLHF

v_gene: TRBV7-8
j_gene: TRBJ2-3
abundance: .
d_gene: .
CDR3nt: TGTGCCAGCAGCTCCCCGGGCGGGGGCTTTCCTACGCAGTATTTT
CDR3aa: CASSSPGGGFPTQYF

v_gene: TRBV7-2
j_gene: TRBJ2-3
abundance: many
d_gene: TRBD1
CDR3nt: TGTGCCAGCAGCAAGGACAGGGGCACAGATACGCAGTATTTT
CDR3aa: CASSKDRGTDTQYF

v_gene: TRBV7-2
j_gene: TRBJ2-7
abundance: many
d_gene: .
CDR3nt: TGTGCCAGCAGCCAGAGTGGACCCCCCTACGAGCAGTACTTC
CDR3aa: CASSQSGPPYEQYF

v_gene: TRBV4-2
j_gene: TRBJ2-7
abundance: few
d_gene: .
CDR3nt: TGTGCCAGCAGCCCCTTGGACACGAACGAGCAGTACTTC
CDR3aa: CASSPLDTNEQYF

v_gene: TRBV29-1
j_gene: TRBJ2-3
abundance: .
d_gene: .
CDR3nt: TGCAGCGTTGCCGCAGGGGGCACAGATACGCAGTATTTT
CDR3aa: CSVAAGGTDTQYF

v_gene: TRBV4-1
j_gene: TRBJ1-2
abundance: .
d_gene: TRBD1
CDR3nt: TGCGCCAGCAGCCACCCCGGACAGGCAAATGGCTACACCTTC
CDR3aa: CASSHPGQANGYTF

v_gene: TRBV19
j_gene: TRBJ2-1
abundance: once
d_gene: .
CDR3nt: TGTGCCAGTAGTATACGCCAGTTTAGGCAGTTCTTC
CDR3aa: CASSIRQFRQFF

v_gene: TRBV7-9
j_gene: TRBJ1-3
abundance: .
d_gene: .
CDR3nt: TGTGCCAGCAGACATAGACAAGGAAACACCATATATTTT
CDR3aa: CASRHRQGNTIYF

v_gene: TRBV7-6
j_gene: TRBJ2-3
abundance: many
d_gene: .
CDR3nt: TGTGCCAGCAGCTTAGCGCCGAGCGCAGATACGCAGTATTTT
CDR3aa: CASSLAPSADTQYF

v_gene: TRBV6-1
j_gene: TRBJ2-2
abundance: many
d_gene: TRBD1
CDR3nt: TGTGCCAGCAAACAGGGGCGGAACACCGGGGAGCTGTTTTTT
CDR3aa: CASKQGRNTGELFF

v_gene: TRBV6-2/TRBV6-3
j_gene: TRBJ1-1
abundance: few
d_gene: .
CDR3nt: TGTGCCAGCAGTTCCGGGCCCTGGGAGACTGAAGCTTTCTTT
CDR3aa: CASSSGPWETEAFF

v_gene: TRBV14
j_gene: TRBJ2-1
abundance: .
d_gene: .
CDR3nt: TGTGCCAGCAGCCGGGACATCAACAATGAGCAGTTCTTC
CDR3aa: CASSRDINNEQFF

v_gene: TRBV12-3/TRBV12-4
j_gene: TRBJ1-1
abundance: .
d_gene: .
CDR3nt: TGTGCCAGCAGTTTAGGAGGGGGGGAAGGAGGCACTGAAGCTTTCTTT
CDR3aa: CASSLGGGEGGTEAFF

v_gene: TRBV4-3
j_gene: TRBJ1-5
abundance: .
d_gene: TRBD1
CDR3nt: TGCGCCAGCAGCCACGTCGGACAGGGCCAAAGCAATCAGCCCCAGCATTTT
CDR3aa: CASSHVGQGQSNQPQHF

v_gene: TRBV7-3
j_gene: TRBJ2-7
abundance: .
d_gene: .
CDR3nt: TGTGCCAGCAGCCTAAAGGGCGGCTCCTACGAGCAGTACTTC
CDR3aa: CASSLKGGSYEQYF

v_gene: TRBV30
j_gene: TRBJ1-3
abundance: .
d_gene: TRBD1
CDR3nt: TGCGCGGGACAGATCTCTGGAAACACCATATATTTT
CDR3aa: CAGQISGNTIYF

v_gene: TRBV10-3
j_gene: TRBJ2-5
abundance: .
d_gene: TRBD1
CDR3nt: TGTGCCATCAGCGACTCAGGGGGCCAAGAGACCCAGTACTTC
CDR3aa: CAISDSGGQETQYF

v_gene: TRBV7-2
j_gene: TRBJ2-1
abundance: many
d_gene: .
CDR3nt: TGTGCCAGCAGCTTAGAACCACAGTACTCCTACAATGAGCAGTTCTTC
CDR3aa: CASSLEPQYSYNEQFF

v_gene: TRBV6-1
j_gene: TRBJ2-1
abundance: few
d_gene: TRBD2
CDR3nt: TGTGCCAGCAGGCTTGACCCCGGGACTAGTAATGAGCAGTTCTTC
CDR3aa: CASRLDPGTSNEQFF

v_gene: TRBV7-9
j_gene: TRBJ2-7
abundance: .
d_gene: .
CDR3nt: TGTGCCAGCAGCCATAGCGCCCTTGACGAGCAGTACTTC
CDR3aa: CASSHSALDEQYF

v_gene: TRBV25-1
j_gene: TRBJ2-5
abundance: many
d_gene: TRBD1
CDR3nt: TGTGCCAGCAGTGAAGGACAGGGCGTTGAGACCCAGTACTTC
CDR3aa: CASSEGQGVETQYF